This entry features one TCR beta chain sequence. The CDR3 length is 15 residues. With 2 bases removed from V and 4 bases from J, the gap between germline ends came to 13 bases. The V gene's germline CDR1 is SEHNR and CDR2 FQNEAQ (reference sequence). These data belong to a study of blood T cell repertoires in COVID-19. Background on the study: The cDNA or gDNA used as material had been derived from T cells, B-cell-depleted T cells, or PBMCs.

TCRdb keeps only in-frame clones here, not all; method: immunoSEQ multiplex PCR. This table has 150,000 or so clones, around 87% appearing once. This receptor was obtained from a man older than 75 with acute or convalescent COVID-19. The rearrangement uses TRBV7-9 and TRBJ2-3; weak D call: TRBD1 (6 bases). Sequencing was done on a sample of peripheral blood. CDR3 sequence (DNA): TGTGCCAGCAGCTTAAACAGGGCGTCGTCAGATACGCAGTATTTT. It specifies CASSLNRASSDTQYF.